This T cell receptor beta chain is drawn from a study of STAT5B mutations in CD4+ large granular lymphocyte leukemia. TCRdb keeps only in-frame clones here, not all; method: immunoSEQ multiplex PCR. Of 35,000 or so clones listed, nearly 90% were seen once; the top ten hold 3.4%. This clonotype was obtained from a human donor in good health. Source material: CD4+ T cells from blood buffy coats.

CDR3 residues: CASSLWGALYEQYF. The CDR3 DNA follows: TGTGCCAGCAGTTTATGGGGGGCCCTCTACGAGCAGTACTTC. This rearrangement joins TRBV28 to TRBJ2-7, with D tentatively TRBD1 (6 bases). Trimming left V 0 bases short and J 3 bases short, with 9 bases between. Germline lookup yields CDR1 MDHEN and CDR2 SYDVKM. The length of the CDR3 is 14 residues.